Presented here are 25 T cell receptor beta chains from one specimen sequenced in a study of T-cell memory formation after mild COVID-19. One entry per CDR3 protein results from TCRdb running MiXCR on the 5' RACE reads. This sample has tens of thousands of distinct CDR3 sequences, with 6.1% found just once. The specimen was PBMCs or a T cell subset sorted from them (not recorded which). All receptors derive from an adult who had mild COVID-19 (a few samples of this study predate the infection). Cell type and time point are not known.

This clonotype was found many times. The rearrangement links TRBV4-3 to TRBJ1-1; D is unresolved. The CDR3 is 13 amino acids. Trimming pared 1 base from V and 5 bases from J, leaving 8 bases between. Germline V gene data show CDR1 as LGHNA and CDR2 as YSLEER. CDR3 sequence: CASSQGRGTEAFF. CDR3 DNA sequence: TGCGCCAGCAGCCAAGGAAGAGGGACTGAAGCTTTCTTT.

This clonotype occurred many times. V is TRBV7-9 and J is TRBJ2-7; D possibly corresponds to TRBD1 (6 bases). The CDR3 has 14 residues. Germline CDR1 is SEHNR and CDR2 is FQNEAQ (reference sequence). V was pared by 1 base and J by 0 bases, with 7 bases between. The CDR3 sequence: CASSLEDSSYEQYF. In nucleotides, the CDR3 is TGTGCCAGCAGCTTAGAGGACAGCTCCTACGAGCAGTACTTC.

Ten or more counts support this clonotype. The V and J genes are TRBV7-6 and TRBJ2-1; D gene unclear. Per the germline V gene, CDR1 is SGHVS and CDR2 is FNYEAQ. V was pared by 3 bases and J by 1 base, with 16 bases between. The CDR3 consists of 17 residues. CDR3 loop: CASSLATAGGSYNEQFF. In nucleotides, the CDR3 is TGTGCCAGCAGCTTGGCCACAGCTGGTGGGTCCTACAATGAGCAGTTCTTC.

The sample holds a few counts of this clonotype. The chain combines TRBV6-5 with TRBJ2-7; 11 bases match TRBD1. This CDR3 is built from 12 residues. The V gene end was trimmed by 6 bases and the J gene end by 7 bases; junction bases not matched to a gene: 2. CDR1 is MNHEY and CDR2 is SVGAGI in the germline V gene. Here the CDR3 reads CASRGDRGEQYF. For the CDR3, the DNA is TGTGCCAGCAGGGGGGACAGGGGGGAGCAGTACTTC.

This clonotype was seen ten or more times. The J gene is TRBJ2-2, the V gene TRBV20-1, with D possibly being TRBD1 (6 bases). CDR3 length: 13 residues. Per the germline V gene, CDR1 is DFQATT and CDR2 is SNEGSKA (reference sequence). V lost 1 base and J lost 4, with 7 bases in between. CDR3 loop: CSARGGPTGELFF. The CDR3 nucleotides are TGCAGTGCTAGAGGGGGGCCCACCGGGGAGCTGTTTTTT.

This clonotype is categorized as medium-sized. The V call is TRBV12-3 or TRBV12-4, the J call TRBJ2-1; D remains unclear. The V gene lost 5 bases and the J gene lost 7 bases, with 9 bases spanning the gap. CDR3 length: 12 residues. The CDR3 nucleotides read TGTGCCAGCAGTCCAGGCCAAAATGAGCAGTTCTTC. Amino acids: CASSPGQNEQFF.

At least ten counts were recorded for this clonotype. This chain connects TRBV12-3 or TRBV12-4 to TRBJ2-3; D is perhaps TRBD1 or TRBD2 (5 bases each). The V end lost 5 bases, the J end lost 7 bases, and 16 bases lay between the germline ends. The CDR3 totals 14 residues. The chain's CDR3 is CASSSIGAAHTQYF. Here the CDR3 DNA reads TGTGCCAGCAGTAGTATCGGGGCCGCCCATACGCAGTATTTT.

This clonotype showed up just a few times. The chain carries TRBV20-1 and TRBJ1-1; TRBD1 matches at 9 bases. Germline V gives CDR1 DFQATT, CDR2 SNEGSKA (reference sequence). This CDR3 is built from 14 residues. V shed 2 bases and J 4 bases; nucleotides not matched to a gene: 5. CDR3 sequence: CSARRDRAGTEAFF. The CDR3 region has the DNA TGCAGTGCTAGAAGGGACAGGGCTGGCACTGAAGCTTTCTTT.

The V call is TRBV6-5, the J call TRBJ2-7; maybe TRBD2 (5 bases). From germline, CDR1 is MNHEY and CDR2 SVGAGI. With 0 bases removed from V and 8 bases from J, the gap between germline ends came to 20 bases. This CDR3 comprises 16 residues. This CDR3 reads CASSYSRVYLGGQQYF. For the CDR3, the DNA is TGTGCCAGCAGTTACTCGAGGGTGTACCTTGGAGGCCAGCAGTACTTC.

This clonotype was counted at least ten times. J is TRBJ2-5 and V is TRBV14; TRBD2 aligns across 11 bases. The V segment lost 4 bases and the J segment 7 bases; nucleotides outside the gene matches: 8. Germline V lookup: CDR1 SGHDN, CDR2 FVKESK. This CDR3 comprises 15 residues. CDR3 nucleotides: TGTGCCAGCAGCCCGGGACTAGCGGCGTTGGGGACCCAGTACTTC. This gives the protein CASSPGLAALGTQYF.

This clonotype was seen at least ten times. J is TRBJ1-1 and V is TRBV5-1; maybe TRBD1 (5 bases). The CDR3 runs 15 residues. Between the trimmed V and J ends, which lost 4 bases and 1 base, there was a span of 14 bases. The germline V gene encodes CDR1 SGHRS and CDR2 YFSETQ. CDR3 coding DNA: TGCGCCAGCAGCAAGGGGATTGGCGAGAACACTGAAGCTTTCTTT. Amino acids: CASSKGIGENTEAFF.

This clonotype was detected ten times or more. V gene TRBV7-2 combines with J gene TRBJ2-7; D may be TRBD1 (6 bases). The ends were cut back, 4 bases at V and 5 bases at J, with 15 bases in the middle. Germline CDR1 reads SGHTA; CDR2 reads FQGNSA. This CDR3 contains 14 residues. The CDR3: CASSSTGRIDEQYF. The CDR3, as DNA: TGTGCCAGCAGCTCGACAGGCCGAATTGACGAGCAGTACTTC.

This clonotype has just a few counts. The chain uses TRBV5-1 and TRBJ1-5, with 7 bases aligning to TRBD1. Germline lookup yields CDR1 SGHRS and CDR2 YFSETQ. CDR3 length equals 15 residues. V trimming: 0 bases; J trimming: 6 bases; junction bases outside the gene matches: 6. The CDR3 coding sequence is TGCGCCAGCAGCTTGGACAGGGGATCGGGTCAGCCCCAGCATTTT. It specifies CASSLDRGSGQPQHF.

The J gene is TRBJ2-1, the V gene TRBV7-3; 8 positions match TRBD2. Per germline, CDR1 SGHTA and CDR2 FQGTGA. The CDR3 has 15 residues. The ends lost 5 bases at V and 3 bases at J; junction bases unmatched: 6. CDR3 DNA: TGTGCCAGCAGCCAGTTTAGCGGGAACTACAATGAGCAGTTCTTC. It yields the protein CASSQFSGNYNEQFF.

This clonotype was found a few times. The chain combines TRBV5-4 with TRBJ2-7; 10 bases are shared with TRBD1. The V gene's germline CDR1 is SGHNT and CDR2 YYREEE (reference sequence). This CDR3 contains 16 residues. J was trimmed by 5 bases and V by 0 bases; bases with no gene match: 8. The CDR3 region is CASSLAGIGQGDEQYF. The CDR3 DNA follows: TGTGCCAGCAGCTTGGCCGGTATCGGACAGGGGGACGAGCAGTACTTC.

This clonotype was counted only a few times. V usage is TRBV4-1 and J usage is TRBJ1-6; 8 bases map to TRBD1. The germline V gene encodes CDR1 MGHRA and CDR2 YSYEKL. V lost 4 bases and J lost 9; bases outside the gene matches: 8. The CDR3 consists of 15 residues. This chain's CDR3 is CASSRLTGDSSPLHF. Here the CDR3 DNA reads TGCGCCAGCAGCCGCCTGACAGGGGATAGTTCACCCCTCCACTTT.

This chain joins TRBV6-2 or TRBV6-3 and TRBJ2-5; D may match TRBD1 or TRBD2 (5 bases each). The CDR3 sequence is 13 residues long. Trimming left V 5 bases short and J 5 bases short, with 12 bases between. Germline CDR1 reads MNHEY; CDR2 reads SVGEGT. In DNA, the CDR3 is TGTGCCAGCAGTCCTGGGGGTCTGGAGACCCAGTACTTC. Translating gives CASSPGGLETQYF.

The table lists this clonotype with a few counts. V is TRBV7-8 and J is TRBJ1-5; D remains ambiguous. Germline V gene data show CDR1 as SGHVS and CDR2 as FQNEAQ. This CDR3 has 14 residues. Trimming left V 1 base short and J 2 bases short, with 6 bases between. CDR3 coding DNA: TGTGCCAGCAGCTTAGTGTTGGGCAATCAGCCCCAGCATTTT. Residues: CASSLVLGNQPQHF.

At least ten counts were recorded for this clonotype. V is TRBV20-1 and J is TRBJ2-1; possibly TRBD1 or TRBD2 for D (5 bases each). Germline loops: CDR1 DFQATT, CDR2 SNEGSKA (reference sequence). V was trimmed by 6 bases and J by 6 bases, leaving 21 bases between them. The CDR3 has 15 residues. The CDR3 reads CSAPRGVHRRNEQFF. CDR3 DNA sequence: TGCAGTGCGCCCCGAGGGGTACACCGCCGCAATGAGCAGTTCTTC.

The rearrangement uses TRBV19 and TRBJ1-5; D call uncertain. Trimming stripped 6 bases from V and 6 bases from J, with 21 bases between. The CDR3 consists of 16 residues. Looked up from germline, CDR1 is LNHDA and CDR2 is SQIVND (reference sequence). The chain's CDR3 is CASSPTQGDGGQPQHF. The CDR3 nucleotides read TGTGCCAGTAGCCCCACACAAGGCGACGGTGGTCAGCCCCAGCATTTT.

On this clonotype itself: Just one base apart from a much larger clone, this may be a read error. V gene TRBV21-1 combines with J gene TRBJ2-3; the DNA was not compared with TRBD1, the D call given in the table. TRBV21-1 is a known pseudogene. The CDR3 is made up of 16 amino acids. The CDR3 DNA reads TGTGCCAGCAGCAAAGTTAAAGGACAGGTGACAGATACGCAGTATTTT. Translation gives CASSKVKGQVTDTQYF.

In this sample, this clonotype turned up many times. V usage is TRBV25-1 and J usage is TRBJ2-7; 7 nucleotides match TRBD1. The length of the CDR3 is 15 residues. Germline-derived CDR1 and CDR2 are MGHDK and SYGVNS. With V trimmed by 4 bases and J by 9 bases, 15 bases remained unmatched. In DNA, the CDR3 is TGTGCCAGCAGTGGTACAGGGGCCTTAACGCCACGGCAGTACTTC. It specifies CASSGTGALTPRQYF.

This clonotype was seen many times. The chain carries TRBV6-2 or TRBV6-3 and TRBJ2-7; D possibly matches TRBD1 or TRBD2 (5 bases each). Per germline, CDR1 MNHEY and CDR2 SVGEGT. The CDR3 is 13 residues long. Trimming took off 6 bases at V and 2 bases at J, with 11 bases between the two ends. The CDR3 reads CASSSGPPYEQYF. CDR3 nucleotides: TGTGCCAGCAGCTCGGGACCACCCTACGAGCAGTACTTC.

J is TRBJ1-1 and V is TRBV3-1; D not certain. V lost 4 bases, J lost 6 bases, and 15 bases lay in between. Germline CDR1 and CDR2: LGHDT and YNNKEL (reference sequence). The CDR3 totals 14 residues. CDR3 sequence reads: CASSPRGSVSEAFF. In DNA, the CDR3 is TGTGCCAGCAGCCCACGAGGTAGCGTATCTGAAGCTTTCTTT.

This clonotype was detected ten times or more. This chain joins TRBV7-2 and TRBJ2-3, with D perhaps TRBD2 (6 bases). This CDR3 has 15 residues. Germline V gives CDR1 SGHTA, CDR2 FQGNSA. V was clipped by 1 base and J by 0 bases, with 8 bases between them. In DNA form, the CDR3 reads TGTGCCAGCAGCTTAGTAGCGGCTAGCACAGATACGCAGTATTTT. This gives the protein CASSLVAASTDTQYF.